Presented here are 28 T cell receptor beta chains from one specimen sequenced in a study of cytomegalovirus exposure and HLA in healthy donors. PCR involved 60 Vbeta and 13 Jbeta primers. The repertoire was sequenced with immunoSEQ multiplex PCR; TCRdb's copy has only in-frame clones and lacks some. This sample has 95,000 to 100,000 clones, with about three quarters found just once. The sample comprised PBMCs. Receptors were obtained from a man in his sixties in good health and CMV-seropositive.

This rearrangement joins TRBV4-1 to TRBJ1-1; weak D call: TRBD1 (6 bases). Germline V lookup: CDR1 MGHRA, CDR2 YSYEKL. Trimming left V 4 bases short and J 3 bases short, with 21 bases between. This CDR3 has 17 residues. The CDR3 region has the DNA TGCGCCAGCAGCCCTCCAAGGGGGTTGGGTAGGGACACTGAAGCTTTCTTT. Protein product: CASSPPRGLGRDTEAFF.

CDR3 sequence (DNA): TGTGCCAGCAGCCAGGTTACAGGGTCCGAGCAGTACTTC. It yields the protein CASSQVTGSEQYF. The rearrangement joins TRBV7-9 to TRBJ2-5; possible D gene TRBD1, 6 bases. TRBJ2-7 matches the DNA end more closely, so the J call is doubtful. This CDR3 has 13 amino acids. Per germline, CDR1 SEHNR and CDR2 FQNEAQ (reference sequence).

V gene TRBV10-3 combines with J gene TRBJ2-1; 10 bases are shared with TRBD2. Trimming removed 2 bases from V and 4 bases from J; junction bases left unmatched: 2. There are 15 residues in the CDR3. In germline, CDR1 is ENHRY, CDR2 SYGVKD. Here the CDR3 reads CAISEVLAGYNEQFF. The CDR3 DNA follows: TGTGCCATCAGTGAGGTACTAGCGGGGTACAATGAGCAGTTCTTC.

The V and J genes are TRBV6-8 and TRBJ2-7; D is unresolved. The CDR3 has 16 residues. The ends were cut back, 0 bases at V and 4 bases at J, with 16 bases in the middle. Germline loops: CDR1 MNHGY, CDR2 SAAAGT. This chain's CDR3 is CASSYSSESNWYEQYF. DNA of the CDR3: TGTGCCAGCAGTTACTCGAGCGAGTCCAATTGGTACGAGCAGTACTTC.

The rearrangement uses TRBV28 and TRBJ2-2, with 8 bases fitting TRBD1. The CDR3 totals 15 residues. V was clipped by 5 bases and J by 7 bases; unmatched bases: 9. Germline CDR1 MDHEN, CDR2 SYDVKM. In DNA form, the CDR3 reads TGTGCCAGCAGTCTGTCGACAGGGGTGAGCGGGGAGCTGTTTTTT. Protein product: CASSLSTGVSGELFF. The full variable domain, completed using reference TRBV28 and TRBJ2-2, is DVKVTQSSRYLVKRTGEKVFLECVQDMDHENMFWYRQDPGLGLRLIYFSYDVKMKEKGDIPEGYSVSREKKERFSLILESASTNQTSMYLCASSLSTGVSGELFFGEGSRLTVL.

The V and J genes are TRBV29-1 and TRBJ2-7; maybe TRBD2 (6 bases). V lost 7 bases, J lost 7 bases, and 14 bases lay in between. Per the germline V gene, CDR1 is SQVTM and CDR2 is ANQGSEA. This CDR3 comprises 11 residues. The CDR3: CSGGGGDEQYF. The DNA for the CDR3 is TGCAGCGGTGGTGGAGGGGATGAGCAGTACTTC.

To note about this clone: The junction differs from germline at one of its ends, possibly a read error. Other DNA sequences within the sample encode an identical CDR3. The chain has TRBV5-1 and TRBJ2-7, with 7 bases matching TRBD1. Germline V gene lookup returns CDR1 SGHRS and CDR2 YFSETQ. The CDR3 is made up of 14 amino acids. CDR3 amino acids: CASSSGQFQYEQYF. DNA of the CDR3: TGCGCCAGCAGCTCGGGACAGTTTCAGTACGAGCAATACTTC.

The rearrangement links TRBV2 to TRBJ1-6; D might be TRBD1 (5 bases). Trimming pared 1 base from V and 0 bases from J, leaving 7 bases between. Germline CDR1 is SNHLY and CDR2 is FYNNEI. The CDR3 contains 16 residues. CDR3 protein: CASSEETVSYNSPLHF. CDR3 bases: TGTGCCAGCAGTGAAGAGACAGTCTCCTATAATTCACCCCTCCACTTT.

The rearrangement uses TRBV15 and TRBJ2-3, with 7 bases lining up with TRBD2. The CDR3 runs 16 residues. Trimming took 0 bases from V and 2 from J; bases not matched to a gene: 5. Germline V gives CDR1 LNHNV, CDR2 YYDKDF (reference sequence). The CDR3, as DNA: TGTGCCACCAGCAGAGACCCCCTAGCGGACACAGATACGCAGTATTTT. Amino acids: CATSRDPLADTDTQYF.

The chain is built from TRBV6-5 and TRBJ2-6, with D tentatively TRBD1 (6 bases). The CDR3 consists of 16 residues. Trimming pared 3 bases from V and 1 base from J, leaving 10 bases between. Germline loops: CDR1 MNHEY, CDR2 SVGAGI. The CDR3 loop is CASSYFQGSGANVLTF. The DNA for the CDR3 is TGTGCCAGCAGTTATTTCCAGGGGTCTGGGGCCAACGTCCTGACTTTC.

V usage is TRBV5-6 and J usage is TRBJ2-7, with TRBD1 matching over 7 bases. This CDR3 is 16 amino acids long. Germline V gene data show CDR1 as SGHDT and CDR2 as YYEEEE. V dropped 1 base and J dropped 1; count of bases not matched to a gene: 8. Here the CDR3 DNA reads TGTGCCAGCAGCTTGCTTGGGCAGGGGGTATCCTACGAGCAGTACTTC. Protein: CASSLLGQGVSYEQYF.

The rearrangement joins TRBV27 to TRBJ2-7; D call uncertain. Trimming took off 0 bases at V and 3 bases at J, with 6 bases between the two ends. The germline gives CDR1 MNHEY, CDR2 SMNVEV (reference sequence). The CDR3 runs 13 residues. CDR3 in DNA: TGTGCCAGCAGTTTATCGATCAGCTACGAGCAGTACTTC. Amino acids: CASSLSISYEQYF.

This clone was recorded a few times. The gene calls are TRBV6-6 and TRBJ2-2, with D unresolved. The CDR3 has 13 amino acids. The germline V and J ends were trimmed by 7 bases and 1 base, with 7 bases remaining between them. Looked up from germline, CDR1 is MNHNY and CDR2 is SVGAGI (reference sequence). The CDR3 region has the DNA TGTGCCAGCAAAGAACAGAACACCGGGGAGCTGTTTTTT. Translating gives CASKEQNTGELFF.

The chain has TRBV4-2 and TRBJ2-7; 7 bases align to TRBD1. Germline V gene sequence: CDR1 LGHNA, CDR2 YNFKEQ. The ends lost 0 bases at V and 0 bases at J; junction bases unmatched: 23. The CDR3 consists of 22 residues. CDR3 region: CASSQDISTGVGRGRSSYEQYF. CDR3 in DNA: TGTGCCAGCAGCCAAGACATTAGTACAGGGGTGGGAAGAGGTAGGAGCTCCTACGAGCAGTACTTC.

This clone was observed a handful of times. J is TRBJ1-5 and V is TRBV6-8; D unresolved. CDR1 and CDR2 (germline): MNHGY, SAAAGT. Trimming pared 7 bases from V and 1 base from J, leaving 11 bases between. This CDR3 has 14 residues. The CDR3 here is CASTSRGSNQPQHF. The CDR3 nucleotides are TGTGCCAGCACCTCTCGAGGGAGCAATCAGCCCCAGCATTTT.

The chain has TRBV6-6 and TRBJ2-1; 8 bases agree with TRBD1. The germline V gene encodes CDR1 MNHNY and CDR2 SVGAGI (reference sequence). This CDR3 has 14 amino acids. Trimming took 10 bases from V and 2 from J; bases not matched to a gene: 7. This chain's CDR3 is CAIKDRGPYNEQFF. The CDR3 DNA is TGTGCCATCAAAGACAGGGGCCCCTACAATGAGCAGTTCTTC.

The count of this clone is one. J is TRBJ1-4 and V is TRBV7-9; D is perhaps TRBD1 (6 bases). V lost 5 bases and J lost 8, with 15 bases in between. Germline V gene data show CDR1 as SEHNR and CDR2 as FQNEAQ (reference sequence). This CDR3 region has 14 residues. The CDR3 here is CASSLMAGTEKLFF. In DNA, the CDR3 is TGTGCCAGCAGCCTTATGGCAGGGACAGAAAAACTGTTTTTT.

Written as DNA, the CDR3 is TGTGCCAGCAGCCTATATCTGGCGGGGAACAATGAGCAGTTCTTC. It yields the protein CASSLYLAGNNEQFF. The rearrangement joins TRBV9 to TRBJ2-1; possible D gene TRBD2, 6 bases. The CDR3 extends over 15 amino acids. The germline gives CDR1 SGDLS, CDR2 YYNGEE. Trimming took 4 bases from V and 5 from J, leaving 16 bases between them.

The chain is built from TRBV4-1 and TRBJ1-2; 11 nucleotides agree with TRBD1. CDR1 is MGHRA, CDR2 YSYEKL, per germline. Trimming took 2 bases from V and 8 from J; bases not matched to a gene: 10. The CDR3 consists of 16 residues. The CDR3 DNA follows: TGCGCCAGCAGCCAATCCCCCGGACAGGGGGCGCAGGGCTACACCTTC. This gives the protein CASSQSPGQGAQGYTF.

This chain connects TRBV29-1 to TRBJ2-1; the match to TRBD1 covers 9 bases. Germline trimming cut 3 bases from V and 5 bases from J; bases unmatched to any gene: 5. CDR3 length: 14 residues. CDR1 and CDR2 from the germline V gene are SQVTM and ANQGSEA. The CDR3 DNA is TGCAGCGTTGAGGGGACAGGGCGTGACAATGAGCAGTTCTTC. This sequence encodes CSVEGTGRDNEQFF.

The V call is TRBV7-9, the J call TRBJ1-1; D not resolved. The V end lost 1 base, the J end lost 5 bases, and 11 bases lay between the germline ends. The CDR3 covers 14 residues. CDR1 SEHNR and CDR2 FQNEAQ come from the germline V gene (reference sequence). The CDR3 nucleotides read TGTGCCAGCAGCTTAGAATCAGGATGGACTGAAGCTTTCTTT. Encoded protein: CASSLESGWTEAFF.

The chain is built from TRBV7-9 and TRBJ2-4, with D maybe TRBD1 (6 bases). Germline CDR1 reads SEHNR; CDR2 reads FQNEAQ (reference sequence). Deletions cut 1 base from V and 5 bases from J, with 15 bases between. The CDR3 length is 16 residues. The CDR3 is CASSLVVRGLQNIQYF. As DNA, the CDR3 is TGTGCCAGCAGCTTAGTAGTCAGGGGTTTACAAAACATTCAGTACTTC.

The rearrangement links TRBV6-1 to TRBJ2-2; D is unclear. Germline V lookup: CDR1 MNHNS, CDR2 SASEGT. The V end lost 3 bases, the J end lost 0 bases, and 11 bases lay between the germline ends. This CDR3 comprises 16 residues. In DNA, the CDR3 is TGTGCCAGCAGTGATAGTCTATTCGCGAACACCGGGGAGCTGTTTTTT. Residues: CASSDSLFANTGELFF.

This chain links TRBV7-9 with TRBJ2-2, with D possibly being TRBD2 (6 bases). Per the germline V gene, CDR1 is SEHNR and CDR2 is FQNEAQ (reference sequence). Trimming cost V 3 bases and J 4 bases, with 12 bases left between them. The CDR3 consists of 15 residues. The CDR3 reads CASSFFRGTTGELFF. CDR3 nucleotide sequence: TGTGCCAGCAGCTTTTTCCGGGGGACCACCGGGGAGCTGTTTTTT. The complete variable domain, with remaining parts taken from reference TRBV7-9 and TRBJ2-2, reads DTGVSQNPRHKITKRGQNVTFRCDPISEHNRLYWYRQTLGQGPEFLTYFQNEAQLEKSRLLSDRFSAERPKGSFSTLEIQRTEQGDSAMYLCASSFFRGTTGELFFGEGSRLTVL.

Notes on this clone: A read error may produce the germline difference seen at one junction end. The J gene is TRBJ1-5, the V gene TRBV7-9; D unresolved. CDR1 and CDR2 from the germline V gene are SEHNR and FQNEAQ (reference sequence). This CDR3 has 12 residues. The CDR3: CSSSSISGPQHF. In DNA, the CDR3 is TGTTCCAGCAGCTCTATATCGGGGCCCCAGCATTTT.

The J gene is TRBJ2-5, the V gene TRBV7-3; tentatively, D is TRBD1 (6 bases). Trimming pared 9 bases from V and 0 bases from J, leaving 23 bases between. Germline V CDR1 and CDR2: SGHTA, FQGTGA. The CDR3 runs 17 residues. The CDR3 is CASSPGRGQTYQETQYF. Here the CDR3 DNA reads TGTGCCAGTAGCCCGGGGCGAGGACAGACGTACCAAGAGACCCAGTACTTC.

The rearrangement uses TRBV19 and TRBJ1-3; 7 bases map to TRBD1. The CDR3 runs 16 residues. CDR1 and CDR2 from the germline V gene are LNHDA and SQIVND (reference sequence). V lost 4 bases and J lost 4; bases outside the gene matches: 10. The CDR3 bases are TGTGCCAGTAGTACACGACAGGGCGTGAGAGGAAACACCATATATTTT. Amino acid sequence: CASSTRQGVRGNTIYF. Complete variable domain (other parts from reference TRBV19 and TRBJ1-3): DGGITQSPKYLFRKEGQNVTLSCEQNLNHDAMYWYRQDPGQGLRLIYYSQIVNDFQKGDIAEGYSVSREKKESFPLTVTSAQKNPTAFYLCASSTRQGVRGNTIYFGEGSWLTVV.

The sample holds a few counts of this clone. The chain carries TRBV5-4 and TRBJ2-1; 9 bases map to TRBD1. Germline lookup yields CDR1 SGHNT and CDR2 YYREEE (reference sequence). CDR3 size: 14 residues. V gave up 4 bases and J gave up 6 bases; unmatched junction bases: 5. This CDR3 reads CASSDPDRGNEQFF. The DNA for the CDR3 is TGTGCCAGCAGCGATCCGGACAGGGGCAATGAGCAGTTCTTC. Based on the CDR3 plus reference TRBV5-4 and TRBJ2-1, the full variable domain is ETGVTQSPTHLIKTRGQQVTLRCSSQSGHNTVSWYQQALGQGPQFIFQYYREEENGRGNFPPRFSGLQFPNYSSELNVNALELDDSALYLCASSDPDRGNEQFFGPGTRLTVL.